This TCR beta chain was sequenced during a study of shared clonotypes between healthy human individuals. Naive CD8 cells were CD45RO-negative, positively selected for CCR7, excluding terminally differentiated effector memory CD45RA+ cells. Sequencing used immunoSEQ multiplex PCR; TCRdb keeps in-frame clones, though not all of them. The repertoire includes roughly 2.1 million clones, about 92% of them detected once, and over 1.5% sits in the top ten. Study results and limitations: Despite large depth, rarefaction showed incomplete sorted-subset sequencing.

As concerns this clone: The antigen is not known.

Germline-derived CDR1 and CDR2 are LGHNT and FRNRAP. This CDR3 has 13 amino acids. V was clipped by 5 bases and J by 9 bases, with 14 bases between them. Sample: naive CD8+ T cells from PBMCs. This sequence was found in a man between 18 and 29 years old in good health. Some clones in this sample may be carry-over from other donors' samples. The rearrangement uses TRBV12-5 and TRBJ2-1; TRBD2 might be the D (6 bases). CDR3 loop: CASGLGTVGEQFF. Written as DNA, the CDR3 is TGTGCTAGTGGTCTCGGGACTGTGGGTGAGCAGTTCTTC.